The T cell receptor beta chain described here comes from a study of OX40 agonist ivuxolimab in advanced cancers. Study-wide results and caveats: Some nonresponders additionally presented with little normalized T-cell clonal expansion. Within 6 weeks, CD4+ and CD8+ blood T cells expanded clonally at 0.1 to 3.0 mg/kg. Among patients with partial responses at 0.1-3.0 mg/kg, clonal expansion was among the lowest.

Regarding this clone: Its specificity is unknown.

The assay was immunoSEQ multiplex PCR, and TCRdb's table has in-frame clones only and misses some. The top ten clones hold roughly 24% of a sample with approximately 20,000 clones, 65% to 85% of them seen once. Blood was sampled at baseline, cycle 4 day 1, and cycle 7 day 1. Germline CDR1 reads DFQATT; CDR2 reads SNEGSKA (reference sequence). V lost 1 base and J lost 10, with 5 bases in between. There are 10 residues in the CDR3. The TCR comes from an adult with an advanced solid tumor such as melanoma, head and neck, liver or kidney cancer. Specimen: CD4+ or CD8+ T cells sorted from blood, collected in a trial of the OX40 agonist ivuxolimab. This rearrangement joins TRBV20-1 to TRBJ2-1; no reliable D call. The CDR3 loop reads CSARGAEQFF. As DNA, the CDR3 is TGCAGTGCTAGAGGGGCCGAGCAGTTCTTC.